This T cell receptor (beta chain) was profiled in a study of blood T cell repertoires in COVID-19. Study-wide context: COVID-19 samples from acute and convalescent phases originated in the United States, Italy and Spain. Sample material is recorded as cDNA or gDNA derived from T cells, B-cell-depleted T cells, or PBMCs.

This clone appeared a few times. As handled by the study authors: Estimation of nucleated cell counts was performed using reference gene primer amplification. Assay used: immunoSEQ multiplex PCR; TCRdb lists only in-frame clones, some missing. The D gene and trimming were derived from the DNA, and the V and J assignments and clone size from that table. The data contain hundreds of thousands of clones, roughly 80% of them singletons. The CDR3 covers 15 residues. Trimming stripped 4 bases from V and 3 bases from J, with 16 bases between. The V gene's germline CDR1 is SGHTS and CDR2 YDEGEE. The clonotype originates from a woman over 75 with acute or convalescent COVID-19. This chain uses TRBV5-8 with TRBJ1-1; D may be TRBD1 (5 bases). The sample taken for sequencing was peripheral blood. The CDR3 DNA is TGTGCCAGCAGCCCCGGGCAGGGAAAACACACTGAAGCTTTCTTT. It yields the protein CASSPGQGKHTEAFF. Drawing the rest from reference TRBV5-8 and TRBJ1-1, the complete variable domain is EAGVTQSPTHLIKTRGQQATLRCSPISGHTSVYWYQQALGLGLQFLLWYDEGEERNRGNFPPRFSGRQFPNYSSELNVNALELEDSALYLCASSPGQGKHTEAFFGQGTRLTVV.